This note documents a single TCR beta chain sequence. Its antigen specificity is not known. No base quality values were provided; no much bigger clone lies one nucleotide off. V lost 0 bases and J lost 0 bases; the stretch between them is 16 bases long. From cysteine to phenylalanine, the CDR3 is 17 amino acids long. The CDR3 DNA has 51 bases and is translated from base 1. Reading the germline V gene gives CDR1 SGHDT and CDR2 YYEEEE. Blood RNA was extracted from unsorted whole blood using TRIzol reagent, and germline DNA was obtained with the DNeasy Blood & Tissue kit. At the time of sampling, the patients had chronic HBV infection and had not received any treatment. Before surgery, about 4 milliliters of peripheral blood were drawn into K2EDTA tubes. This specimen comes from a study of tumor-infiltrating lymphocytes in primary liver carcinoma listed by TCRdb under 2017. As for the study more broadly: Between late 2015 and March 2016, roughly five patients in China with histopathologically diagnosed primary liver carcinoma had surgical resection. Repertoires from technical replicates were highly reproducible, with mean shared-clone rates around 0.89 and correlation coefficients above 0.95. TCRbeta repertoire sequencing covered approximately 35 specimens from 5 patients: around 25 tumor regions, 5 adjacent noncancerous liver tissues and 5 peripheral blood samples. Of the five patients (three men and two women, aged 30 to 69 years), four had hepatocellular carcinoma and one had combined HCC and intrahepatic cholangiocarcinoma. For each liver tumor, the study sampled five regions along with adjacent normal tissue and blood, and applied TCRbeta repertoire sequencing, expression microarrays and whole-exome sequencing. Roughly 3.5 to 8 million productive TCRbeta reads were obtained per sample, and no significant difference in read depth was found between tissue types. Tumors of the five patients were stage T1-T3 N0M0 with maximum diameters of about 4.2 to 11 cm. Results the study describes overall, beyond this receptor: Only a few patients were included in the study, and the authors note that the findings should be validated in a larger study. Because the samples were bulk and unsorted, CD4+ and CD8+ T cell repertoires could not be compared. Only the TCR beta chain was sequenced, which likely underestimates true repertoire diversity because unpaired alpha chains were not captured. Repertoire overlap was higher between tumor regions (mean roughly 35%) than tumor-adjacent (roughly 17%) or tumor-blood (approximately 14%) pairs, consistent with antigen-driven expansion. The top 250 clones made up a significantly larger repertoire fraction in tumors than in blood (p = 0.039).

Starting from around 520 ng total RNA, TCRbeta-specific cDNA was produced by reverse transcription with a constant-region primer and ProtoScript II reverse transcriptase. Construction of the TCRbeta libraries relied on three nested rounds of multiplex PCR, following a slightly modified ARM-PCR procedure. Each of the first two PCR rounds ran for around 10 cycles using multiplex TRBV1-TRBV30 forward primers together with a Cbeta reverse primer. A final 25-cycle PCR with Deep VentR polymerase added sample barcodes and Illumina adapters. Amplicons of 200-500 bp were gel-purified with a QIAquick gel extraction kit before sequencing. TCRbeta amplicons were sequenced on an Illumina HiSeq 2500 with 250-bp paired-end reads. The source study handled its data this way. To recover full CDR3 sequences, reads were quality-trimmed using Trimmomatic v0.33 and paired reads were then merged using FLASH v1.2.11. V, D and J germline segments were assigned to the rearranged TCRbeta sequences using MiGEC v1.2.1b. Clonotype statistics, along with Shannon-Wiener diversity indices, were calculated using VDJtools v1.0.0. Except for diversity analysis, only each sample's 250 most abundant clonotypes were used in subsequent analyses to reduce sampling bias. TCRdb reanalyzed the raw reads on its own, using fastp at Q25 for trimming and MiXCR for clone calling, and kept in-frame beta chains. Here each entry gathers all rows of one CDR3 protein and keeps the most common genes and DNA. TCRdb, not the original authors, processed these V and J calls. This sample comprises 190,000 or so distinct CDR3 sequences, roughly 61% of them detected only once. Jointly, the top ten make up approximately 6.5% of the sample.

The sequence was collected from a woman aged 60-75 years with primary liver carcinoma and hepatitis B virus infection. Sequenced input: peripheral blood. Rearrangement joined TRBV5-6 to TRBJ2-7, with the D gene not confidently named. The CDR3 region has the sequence CASSLDYVGSISYEQYF. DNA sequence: TGTGCCAGCAGCTTGGACTACGTGGGATCAATCTCCTACGAGCAGTACTTC.